The rows below give T cell receptor beta chains drawn from one sample of a study of cytomegalovirus exposure and HLA in healthy donors. Only in-frame clones appear in the TCRdb table, and some are missing; sequencing was by immunoSEQ multiplex PCR. The sample lists over 90,000 clones; 65% to 85% were seen once. Sequenced material: PBMCs. These receptors all stem from a man aged 45 to 65 in good health and CMV-seropositive. Both conserved end residues are part of each CDR3. The D gene is left open where the match is weak. Size is stated for part of the rows, as once, few or many counts, or as a class when the clone is expanded.

j_call,cdr3_length,d_call,v_call,clone_size,cdr3_nt,cdr3_aa
TRBJ2-3,15,TRBD2,TRBV10-2,.,TGCGCCAGCACAATAGCGGGAGGGCCCGGAGATACGCAGTATTTT,CASTIAGGPGDTQYF
TRBJ1-1,15,.,TRBV27,.,TGTGCCAGCGAAGAAATCGGGGGGAAAAGAACTGAAGCTTTCTTT,CASEEIGGKRTEAFF
TRBJ2-2,14,.,TRBV7-2,.,TGTGCCAGCAGCTTAGATTCGGGTCCCGGGGAGCTGTTTTTT,CASSLDSGPGELFF
TRBJ2-3,15,TRBD1,TRBV11-2,.,TGTGCCAGCAGCCGCGACAGGGGAGGCACAGATACGCAGTATTTT,CASSRDRGGTDTQYF
TRBJ2-1,16,TRBD2,TRBV19,.,TGTGCCAGTAGTACAGGACTAGCGGGAGGTCTCGATGAGCAGTTCTTC,CASSTGLAGGLDEQFF
TRBJ2-7,13,TRBD1,TRBV18,few,TGTGCCAGCTCATTGACAGGGAGCTACGAGCAGTACTTC,CASSLTGSYEQYF
TRBJ2-4,15,TRBD1,TRBV19,.,TGTGCCAGTAGTATCAACAGGGGGAGAGAAAACATTCAGTACTTC,CASSINRGRENIQYF
TRBJ2-7,16,.,TRBV18,.,TGTGCCAGCTCACCAACGTGGGACACTCACGCCTACGAGCAGTACTTC,CASSPTWDTHAYEQYF
TRBJ2-5,15,.,TRBV5-1,.,TGCGCCAGCAGCAAAAATCTAGACAGTTTTGAGACCCAGTACTTC,CASSKNLDSFETQYF
TRBJ2-7,15,TRBD1,TRBV27,.,TGTGCCAGCAGTAGGGGACAGGGAAGCTCCTACGAGCAGTACTTC,CASSRGQGSSYEQYF
TRBJ1-2,13,.,TRBV6-1,.,TGTGCCAGCATCGTGGACAGCTCCTATGGTTACACCTTC,CASIVDSSYGYTF
TRBJ1-2,16,TRBD1,TRBV23-1,.,TGCGCCAGCAGTCCACCGGGACAGGGGGAAAACTATGGCTACACCTTC,CASSPPGQGENYGYTF
TRBJ1-3,15,TRBD1,TRBV9,.,TGTGCCAGCAGCGCAGGACAGGGACCTGGAAACACCATATATTTT,CASSAGQGPGNTIYF
TRBJ2-5,11,.,TRBV7-6,.,TGTGCCAGCAGCCTTCAAGAGACCCAGTACTTC,CASSLQETQYF
TRBJ1-2,14,.,TRBV4-1,.,TGCGCCAGCAGCCACCCGGACAGAAACTATGGCTACACCTTC,CASSHPDRNYGYTF
TRBJ2-7,15,TRBD2,TRBV11-2,.,TGTGCCAGCAGCCCTGTTGCGGGGGGGCTTTACGAGCAGTACTTC,CASSPVAGGLYEQYF
TRBJ2-1,20,TRBD2,TRBV15,few,TGTGCCACCAGCAGAGATCTGGCGGGAGTACACGGGAGCTCCTACAATGAGCAGTTCTTC,CATSRDLAGVHGSSYNEQFF
TRBJ2-3,14,.,TRBV9,.,TGTGCCAGCAGCGTAGTCCAGTACACAGATACGCAGTATTTT,CASSVVQYTDTQYF
TRBJ2-5,13,.,TRBV7-7,.,TGTGCCAGCAGCGGGGACTTCCAAGAGACCCAGTACTTC,CASSGDFQETQYF
TRBJ2-5,12,.,TRBV7-9,.,TGTTCCAGCAGCTCCGGTCAAGAGACCCAGTACTTC,CSSSSGQETQYF
TRBJ2-7,15,TRBD2,TRBV10-2,.,TGCGCCAGCAGTGTACTAGCGGAGCTCACCGACGAGCAGTACTTC,CASSVLAELTDEQYF
TRBJ2-2,16,TRBD1,TRBV4-1,.,TGCGCCAGCAGCCCAGCGACAGGGCCGAACACCGGGGAGCTGTTTTTT,CASSPATGPNTGELFF